This T cell receptor beta chain was sequenced for a study of read filtering for tumor transcriptome and immune sequencing. From around 440 ng of RNA, a library with molecular barcoded alpha/delta and beta/gamma adaptors was made. TCRdb re-analysed the reads in MiXCR, keeping a single row per CDR3 protein. The sample holds approximately 61,000 distinct CDR3 sequences, around 21% seen once. V dropped 11 bases and J dropped 9; count of bases not matched to a gene: 11. CDR3 length equals 13 residues. The V gene is TRBV12-3 or TRBV12-4, the J gene TRBJ2-1; 9 positions agree with TRBD2. The receptor was isolated from a donor at least 40 years old with multiple myeloma. Sequencing input: a population of CD138-negative cells sorted from bone marrow. The CDR3 reads CACALAGPGEQFF. DNA for the CDR3: TGTGCCTGCGCGCTAGCGGGGCCAGGTGAGCAGTTCTTC.